Sequencing of this T cell receptor (beta chain) was carried out in a study of T cell repertoires in cytomegalovirus infection. Study summary: The study used recently identified HLA-C-restricted and well-studied HLA-B-restricted CMV epitopes. Notes on the study in general: HLA-C-restricted, CMV-specific TCR beta clonotypes were dominant ex vivo.

There are a few counts of this clonotype. Its cognate antigen is unknown. Each CDR3 protein is one row after TCRdb ran MiXCR on the reads. This sample has some 310,000 distinct CDR3 sequences, with roughly 25% found just once. Germline V gene data show CDR1 as SGHNT and CDR2 as YENEEA. The CDR3 is 15 residues long. The trim removed 4 bases at V and 8 bases at J, leaving 10 bases unmatched. The specimen was cultured PBMCs, collected from culture after CMV antigen stimulation. This receptor was identified in a human donor in good health (CMV status not recorded). Some clones in this sample may be carry-over from other donors' samples. The chain recombines TRBV11-3 with TRBJ2-1, with 8 bases identical to TRBD2. The CDR3 coding sequence is TGTGCCAGCAGCTCTGGGACTAGGATTCTAGATGAGCAGTTCTTC. Translated, it gives CASSSGTRILDEQFF. Full variable domain (remainder filled in from reference TRBV11-3 and TRBJ2-1): EAGVVQSPRYKIIEKKQPVAFWCNPISGHNTLYWYLQNLGQGPELLIRYENEEAVDDSQLPKDRFSAERLKGVDSTLKIQPAELGDSAVYLCASSSGTRILDEQFFGPGTRLTVL.